These 5 T cell receptor beta chains were all obtained from the same sample, sequenced in a study of CD8+ T cells in alopecia areata listed by TCRdb under 2018. Sample time point, as interpreted from the label and publication: 4 weeks on oral tofacitinib. The treatment or condition label on this specimen signifies: oral pan-JAK inhibitor, 5-10 mg twice daily. Library preparation employed the immunoSEQ multiplex PCR assay. RNA was extracted from all samples and reverse transcribed into cDNA as template for TCR sequencing. TCRdb holds this immuneACCESS table with in-frame rearrangements only. Some clones are missing; in checked studies, unresolved V genes explain under half, and the rest has no known cause. Recorded for this sample are over 100,000 clones; about half of them occurred a single time. In total, the top ten clones hold roughly 0.5% of the sample. The sample here was CD4+ T cells sorted from blood, taken at week 4, from a patient treated with tofacitinib. These receptors were taken from a human donor with alopecia areata.

V is TRBV5-1 and J is TRBJ1-5, with unresolved D. Per the germline V gene, CDR1 is SGHRS and CDR2 is YFSETQ. Trimming removed 0 bases at V and 1 base at J, with 11 bases between. The length of the CDR3 is 16 residues. This CDR3 reads CASSLDGISSNQPQHF. DNA of the CDR3: TGCGCCAGCAGCTTGGATGGGATTTCAAGCAATCAGCCCCAGCATTTT.

The rearrangement uses TRBV30 and TRBJ1-5; a possible D gene is TRBD1 (6 bases). This CDR3 has 16 residues. V lost 1 base and J 0 bases, leaving 13 bases between the germline ends. Germline CDR1 reads GTSNPN; CDR2 reads SVGIG (reference sequence). The CDR3 DNA reads as TGTGCCTGGAGTGGCAGGGGTCTCTATAGCAATCAGCCCCAGCATTTT. Translation gives CAWSGRGLYSNQPQHF.

This chain links TRBV5-1 with TRBJ2-4, with 10 bases fitting TRBD1. The CDR3 covers 18 residues. V lost 4 bases and J lost 3; bases outside the gene matches: 13. Germline CDR1 SGHRS, CDR2 YFSETQ. The CDR3 coding sequence is TGCGCCAGCAGCCACGGGCTGGGGACAGGGGTTGGCAAAAACATTCAGTACTTC. This translates into CASSHGLGTGVGKNIQYF.

CDR3 loop: CSVEAERYGYTF. CDR3 in DNA: TGCAGCGTTGAAGCAGAGAGGTATGGCTACACCTTC. This chain joins TRBV29-1 and TRBJ1-2; D gene unclear. From germline, CDR1 is SQVTM and CDR2 ANQGSEA. This CDR3 region has 12 residues. V was cut by 1 base and J by 5 bases, with 8 bases left in between.

V and J are TRBV5-1 and TRBJ2-1, with D perhaps being TRBD1 or TRBD2 (5 bases each). CDR1 and CDR2 (germline): SGHRS, YFSETQ. V was trimmed by 0 bases and J by 4 bases, leaving 11 bases between them. This CDR3 has 15 amino acids. In nucleotides, the CDR3 is TGCGCCAGCAGCTTGGCCGGGGACGGATACAATGAGCAGTTCTTC. The encoded protein is CASSLAGDGYNEQFF. Drawing the rest from reference TRBV5-1 and TRBJ2-1, the complete variable domain is KAGVTQTPRYLIKTRGQQVTLSCSPISGHRSVSWYQQTPGQGLQFLFEYFSETQRNKGNFPGRFSGRQFSNSRSEMNVSTLELGDSALYLCASSLAGDGYNEQFFGPGTRLTVL.